This T cell receptor beta chain is from a study of identical twins. This clonotype was counted a few times. TCRdb ran MiXCR on the 5' RACE reads and lists one entry per CDR3 protein. The table has 450,000 or so distinct CDR3 sequences, roughly 24% seen once. These sequences were also reported in another study, on T cells expressing NK-cell markers.

The source of this sequence is a woman under 30 in good health. The sequenced material came from CD4+ T cells sorted from blood.

The CDR3 nucleotides read TGTGCCAGCAGCTTGGCGCTTGTCGCCGGGGCTGAGCAGTTCTTC. This translates into CASSLALVAGAEQFF. V gene TRBV11-2 combines with J gene TRBJ2-1, with D perhaps TRBD1 or TRBD2 (5 bases each). This CDR3 is 15 amino acids long. V was pared by 3 bases and J by 9 bases, with 18 bases between. The germline V gene encodes CDR1 SGHAT and CDR2 FQNNGV.